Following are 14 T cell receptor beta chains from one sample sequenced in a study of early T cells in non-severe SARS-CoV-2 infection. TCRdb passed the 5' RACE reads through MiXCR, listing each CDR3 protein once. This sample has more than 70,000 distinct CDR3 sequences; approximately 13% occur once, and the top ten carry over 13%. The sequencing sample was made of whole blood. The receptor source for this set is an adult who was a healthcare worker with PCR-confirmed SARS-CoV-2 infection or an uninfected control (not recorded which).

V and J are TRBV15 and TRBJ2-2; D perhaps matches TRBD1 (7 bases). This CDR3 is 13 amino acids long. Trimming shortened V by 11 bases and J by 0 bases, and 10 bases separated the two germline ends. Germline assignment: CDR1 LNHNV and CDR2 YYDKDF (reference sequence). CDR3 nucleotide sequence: TGTGCCTGCGGGACAGCGAACACCGGGGAGCTGTTTTTT. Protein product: CACGTANTGELFF. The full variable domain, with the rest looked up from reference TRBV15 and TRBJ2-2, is DAMVIQNPRYQVTQFGKPVTLSCSQTLNHNVMYWYQQKSSQAPKLLFHYYDKDFNNEADTPDNFQSRRPNTSFCFLDIRSPGLGDTAMYLCACGTANTGELFFGEGSRLTVL.

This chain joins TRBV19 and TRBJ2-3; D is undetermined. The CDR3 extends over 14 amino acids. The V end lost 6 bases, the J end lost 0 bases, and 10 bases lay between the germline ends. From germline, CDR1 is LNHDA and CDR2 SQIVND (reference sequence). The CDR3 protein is CASRGFSSTDTQYF. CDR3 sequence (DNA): TGTGCCAGTAGGGGATTCTCTAGCACAGATACGCAGTATTTT. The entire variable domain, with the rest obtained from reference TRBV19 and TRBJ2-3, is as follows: DGGITQSPKYLFRKEGQNVTLSCEQNLNHDAMYWYRQDPGQGLRLIYYSQIVNDFQKGDIAEGYSVSREKKESFPLTVTSAQKNPTAFYLCASRGFSSTDTQYFGPGTRLTVL.

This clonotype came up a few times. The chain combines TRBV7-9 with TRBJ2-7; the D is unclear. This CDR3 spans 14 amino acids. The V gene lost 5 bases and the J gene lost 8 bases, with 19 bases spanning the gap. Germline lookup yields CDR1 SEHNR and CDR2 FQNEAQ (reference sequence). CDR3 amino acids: CASSPGATSSQQYF. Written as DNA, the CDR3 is TGTGCCAGCAGCCCTGGCGCCACCAGTAGTCAGCAGTACTTC. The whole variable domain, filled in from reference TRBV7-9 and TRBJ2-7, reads DTGVSQNPRHKITKRGQNVTFRCDPISEHNRLYWYRQTLGQGPEFLTYFQNEAQLEKSRLLSDRFSAERPKGSFSTLEIQRTEQGDSAMYLCASSPGATSSQQYFGPGTRLTVT.

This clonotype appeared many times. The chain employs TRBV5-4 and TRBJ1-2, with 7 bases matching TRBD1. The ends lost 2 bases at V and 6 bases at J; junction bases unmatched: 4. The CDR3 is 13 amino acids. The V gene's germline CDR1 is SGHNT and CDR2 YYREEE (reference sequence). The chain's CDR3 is CASSFAGTDGYTF. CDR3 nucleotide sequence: TGTGCCAGCAGCTTCGCCGGGACAGATGGCTACACCTTC.

The CDR3 bases are TGCGCCAGCAGTTCCGGACAGGGGACCCTCTACGAGCAGTACTTC. Translating gives CASSSGQGTLYEQYF. The rearrangement links TRBV4-1 to TRBJ2-7; the match to TRBD1 covers 9 bases. After removal of 6 bases from V and 3 bases from J, the junction contained 9 bases not matched to a gene. The CDR3 is 15 amino acids. The germline CDR1 and CDR2 sequences are MGHRA and YSYEKL.

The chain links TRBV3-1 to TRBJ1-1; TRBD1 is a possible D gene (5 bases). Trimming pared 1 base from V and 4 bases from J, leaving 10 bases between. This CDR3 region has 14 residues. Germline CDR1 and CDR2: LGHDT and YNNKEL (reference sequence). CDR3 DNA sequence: TGTGCCAGCAGCCAAGTTTCTGGGGGCACTGAAGCTTTCTTT. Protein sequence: CASSQVSGGTEAFF.

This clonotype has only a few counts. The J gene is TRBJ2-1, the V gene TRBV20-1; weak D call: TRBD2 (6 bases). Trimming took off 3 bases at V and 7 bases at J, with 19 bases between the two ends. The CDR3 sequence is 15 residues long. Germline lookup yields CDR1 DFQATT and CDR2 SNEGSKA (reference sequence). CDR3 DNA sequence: TGCAGTGCTAGGCGTTTCGGGGGTCTAGGTAATGAGCAGTTCTTC. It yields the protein CSARRFGGLGNEQFF.

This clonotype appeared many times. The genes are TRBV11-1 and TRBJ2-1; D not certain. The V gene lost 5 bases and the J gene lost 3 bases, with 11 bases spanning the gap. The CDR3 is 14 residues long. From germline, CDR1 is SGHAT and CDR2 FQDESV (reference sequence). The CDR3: CASSPGRSYNEQFF. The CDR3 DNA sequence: TGTGCCAGCAGCCCGGGCAGGAGCTACAATGAGCAGTTCTTC.

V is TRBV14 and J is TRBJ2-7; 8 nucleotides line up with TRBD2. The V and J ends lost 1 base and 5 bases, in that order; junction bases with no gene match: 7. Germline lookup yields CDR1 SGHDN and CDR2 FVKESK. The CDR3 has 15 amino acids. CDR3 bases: TGTGCCAGCAGCCAAGCAGCCGGACTAGCCCACGAGCAGTACTTC. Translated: CASSQAAGLAHEQYF.

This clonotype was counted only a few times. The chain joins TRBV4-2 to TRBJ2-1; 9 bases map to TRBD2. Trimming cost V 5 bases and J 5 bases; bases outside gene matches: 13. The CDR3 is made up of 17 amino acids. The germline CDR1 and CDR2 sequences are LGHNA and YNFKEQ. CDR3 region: CASSSTFGTSIHNEQFF. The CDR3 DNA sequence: TGTGCCAGCAGCTCTACCTTTGGGACTAGCATCCACAATGAGCAGTTCTTC.

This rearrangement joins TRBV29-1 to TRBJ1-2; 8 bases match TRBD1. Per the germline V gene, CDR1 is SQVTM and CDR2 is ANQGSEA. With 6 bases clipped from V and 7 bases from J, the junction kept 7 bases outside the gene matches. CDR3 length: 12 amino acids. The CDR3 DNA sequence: TGCAGCGTCCTGCAGGGGGCTGGTGGCTACACCTTC. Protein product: CSVLQGAGGYTF.

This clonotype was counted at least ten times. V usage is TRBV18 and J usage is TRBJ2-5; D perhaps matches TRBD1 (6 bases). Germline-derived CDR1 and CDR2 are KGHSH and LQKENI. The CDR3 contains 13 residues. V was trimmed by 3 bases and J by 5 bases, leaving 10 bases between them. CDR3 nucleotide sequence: TGTGCCAGCTCACCGTCAGGGGAGGAGACCCAGTACTTC. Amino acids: CASSPSGEETQYF.

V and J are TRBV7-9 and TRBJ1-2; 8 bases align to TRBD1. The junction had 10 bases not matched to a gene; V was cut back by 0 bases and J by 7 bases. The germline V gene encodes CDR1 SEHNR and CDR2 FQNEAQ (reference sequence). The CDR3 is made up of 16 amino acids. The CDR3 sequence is CASSLASGGAVPGYTF. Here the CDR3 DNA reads TGTGCCAGCAGCTTAGCGTCAGGGGGCGCGGTTCCTGGCTACACCTTC.

The CDR3 DNA reads TGTGCCAGCAGTTTACGAGCGCCCCCGGACGAGCAGTACTTC. It specifies CASSLRAPPDEQYF. This chain links TRBV12-3 or TRBV12-4 with TRBJ2-7; D is uncertain. This CDR3 has 14 residues. The V gene lost 2 bases and the J gene lost 5 bases, with 13 bases spanning the gap.